This entry describes one T cell receptor beta chain. Its target is unknown. These data are taken from a study of CXCR3-negative and CXCR3-positive naive CD8 T cells. Overall study results and limits: Naive CXCR3-positive and CXCR3-negative cells shared TRBV-TRBJ usage; memory cells diverged.

UMI-tagged TRB cDNA libraries were built via 5' RACE. TCRdb reprocessed the 5' RACE reads, keeping one entry per CDR3 protein, no DNA. The ten most abundant clones cover 1.6% of a sample with over 80,000 distinct CDR3 sequences. This CDR3 has 14 amino acids. Germline V gene sequence: CDR1 MGHRA, CDR2 YSYEKL. The chain carries TRBV4-1 and TRBJ2-1. This receptor was obtained from a human donor in good health. Some clones in this sample may be carry-over from other donors' samples. Sequenced sample: naive CXCR3- CD8+ T cells from blood. The subset: CD45RO-CCR7+CD27+CD95- naive CD8+ T cells lacking CXCR3 (TNR3-). The CDR3 sequence: CASSQDSGWNEQFF.